The clone carrying this T cell receptor beta chain appeared once. The source of the sample is a study of blood T cell repertoires in COVID-19. Here immunoSEQ multiplex PCR was the method, and the copy in TCRdb shows in-frame clones only, minus some. The table records some 300,000 clones, 70% to 90% of them present only once. Sequencing used PBMCs or T cells enriched from blood (not recorded which). The clonotype originates from a woman aged 60-75 years in a cohort exposed to, infected with or recovered from COVID-19 (not recorded which).

CDR3 residues: CASSPPWRGTGELFF. CDR3 coding DNA: TGTGCCAGCAGCCCTCCATGGCGGGGCACCGGGGAGCTGTTTTTT. The V and J genes are TRBV9 and TRBJ2-2; maybe TRBD2 (6 bases). The CDR3 totals 15 residues. V lost 4 bases and J 4 bases, leaving 14 bases between the germline ends. CDR1 is SGDLS and CDR2 is YYNGEE in the germline V gene.